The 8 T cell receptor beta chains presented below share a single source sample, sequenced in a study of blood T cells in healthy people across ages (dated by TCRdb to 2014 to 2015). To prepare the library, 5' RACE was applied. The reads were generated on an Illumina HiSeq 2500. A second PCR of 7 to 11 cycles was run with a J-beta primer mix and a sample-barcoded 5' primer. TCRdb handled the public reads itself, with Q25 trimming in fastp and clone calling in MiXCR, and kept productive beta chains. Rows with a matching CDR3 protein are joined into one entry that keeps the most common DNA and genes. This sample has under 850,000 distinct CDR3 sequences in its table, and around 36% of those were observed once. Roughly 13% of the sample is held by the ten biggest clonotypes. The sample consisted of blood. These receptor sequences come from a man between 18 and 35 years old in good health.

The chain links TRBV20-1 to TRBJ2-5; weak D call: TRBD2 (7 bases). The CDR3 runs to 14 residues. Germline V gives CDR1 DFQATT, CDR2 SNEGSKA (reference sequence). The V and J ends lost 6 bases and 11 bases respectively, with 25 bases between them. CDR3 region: CSALRGANLNEQYF. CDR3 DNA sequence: TGCAGTGCCCTCCGGGGGGCGAATCTCAATGAGCAGTACTTC.

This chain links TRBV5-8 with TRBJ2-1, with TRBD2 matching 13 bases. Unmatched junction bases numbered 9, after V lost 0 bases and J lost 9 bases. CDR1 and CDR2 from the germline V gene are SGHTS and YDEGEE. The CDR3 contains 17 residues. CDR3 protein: CASSLESTSGGASEQFF. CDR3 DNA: TGTGCCAGCAGCTTGGAAAGTACTAGCGGGGGGGCCAGTGAGCAGTTCTTC.

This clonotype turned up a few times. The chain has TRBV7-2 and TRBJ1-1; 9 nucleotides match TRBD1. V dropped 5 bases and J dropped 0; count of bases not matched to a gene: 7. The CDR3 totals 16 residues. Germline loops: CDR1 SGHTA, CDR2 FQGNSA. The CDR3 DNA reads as TGTGCCAGCAGCACGCGACAGGGGGGGATGAACACTGAAGCTTTCTTT. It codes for CASSTRQGGMNTEAFF.

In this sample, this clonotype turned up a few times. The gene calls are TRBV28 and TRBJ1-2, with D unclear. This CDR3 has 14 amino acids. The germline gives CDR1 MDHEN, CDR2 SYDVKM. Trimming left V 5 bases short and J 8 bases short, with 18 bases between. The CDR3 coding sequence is TGTGCCAGCAGTCGTGAGGTGTTGGCGGGCGGCTACACCTTC. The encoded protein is CASSREVLAGGYTF.

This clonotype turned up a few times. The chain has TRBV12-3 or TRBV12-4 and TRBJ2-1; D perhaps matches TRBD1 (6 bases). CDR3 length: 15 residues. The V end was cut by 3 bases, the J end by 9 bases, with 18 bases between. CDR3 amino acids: CASSFQGTPPGEQFF. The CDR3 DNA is TGTGCCAGCAGTTTTCAGGGGACCCCGCCCGGTGAGCAGTTCTTC.

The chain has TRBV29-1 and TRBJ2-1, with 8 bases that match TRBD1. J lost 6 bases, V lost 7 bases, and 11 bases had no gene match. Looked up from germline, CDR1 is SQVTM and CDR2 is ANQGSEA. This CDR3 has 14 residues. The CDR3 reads CSGPQGAASNEQFF. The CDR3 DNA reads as TGCAGCGGCCCCCAGGGGGCGGCCTCCAATGAGCAGTTCTTC.

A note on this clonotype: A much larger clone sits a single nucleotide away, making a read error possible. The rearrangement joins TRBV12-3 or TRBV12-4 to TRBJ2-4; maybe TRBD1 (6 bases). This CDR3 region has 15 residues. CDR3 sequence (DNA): TGTGCCGGCAGTTTACAGGGAGTAGCCAAAAACATTCAGTACTTC. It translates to CAGSLQGVAKNIQYF.

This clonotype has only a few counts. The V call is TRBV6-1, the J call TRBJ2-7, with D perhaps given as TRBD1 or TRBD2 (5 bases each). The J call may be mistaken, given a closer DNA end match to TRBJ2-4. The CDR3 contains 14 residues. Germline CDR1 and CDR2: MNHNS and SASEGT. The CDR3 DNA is TGTGCCAGCAGTGACGGACTTACAGGAAACATTCAGTACTTC. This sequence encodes CASSDGLTGNIQYF.